The following is a TCR beta chain sequence with its context. This record belongs to a study of blood T cell repertoires in COVID-19. Study overall: The United States, Italy and Spain supplied acute and convalescent COVID-19 samples. Nucleic acid was either cDNA or gDNA, and it came from T cells, B-cell-depleted T cells, or PBMCs.

V lost 7 bases and J lost 9; bases outside the gene matches: 15. Germline V gene sequence: CDR1 SGHVS, CDR2 FQNEAQ. This CDR3 contains 16 residues. Original methodology: Using reference gene primer amplification, nucleated cell counts were estimated. Generated by immunoSEQ multiplex PCR, the TCRdb table keeps only in-frame clones and is missing some. V, J and clone size are taken as reported in that table, and D and trimming were inferred from the DNA itself. The table lists fewer than 250,000 clones, 80% to 90% of them singletons. The chain carries TRBV7-8 and TRBJ1-6, with TRBD1 matching 7 bases. The receptor was isolated from a man over 45 with acute or convalescent COVID-19. The sequencing sample was made of peripheral blood. CDR3 in amino acids: CASTLPGRGLSSPLHF. The CDR3 region has the DNA TGTGCCAGCACCCTGCCGGGCAGGGGGTTAAGTTCACCCCTCCACTTT.